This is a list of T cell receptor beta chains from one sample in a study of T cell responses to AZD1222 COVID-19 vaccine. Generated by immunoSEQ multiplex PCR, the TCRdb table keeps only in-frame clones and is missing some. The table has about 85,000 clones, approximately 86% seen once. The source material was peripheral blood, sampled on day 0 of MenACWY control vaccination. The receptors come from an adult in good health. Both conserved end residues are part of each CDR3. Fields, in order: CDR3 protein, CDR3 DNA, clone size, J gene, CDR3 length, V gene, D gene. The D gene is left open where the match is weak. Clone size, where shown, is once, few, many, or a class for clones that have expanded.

cdr3_aa: CASSYSGSGGLYGYTF
cdr3_nt: TGTGCCAGCAGTTACTCGGGGTCAGGAGGGCTCTATGGCTACACCTTC
clone_size: NA
j_call: TRBJ1-2
cdr3_length: 16
v_call: TRBV6-5
d_call: NA

cdr3_aa: CASRTTGTGYEQYF
cdr3_nt: TGTGCCAGCAGAACTACCGGGACAGGCTACGAGCAGTACTTC
clone_size: NA
j_call: TRBJ2-7
cdr3_length: 14
v_call: TRBV28
d_call: TRBD1

cdr3_aa: CSVEDGTGYSGYTF
cdr3_nt: TGCAGCGTTGAAGATGGGACAGGGTACAGTGGCTACACCTTC
clone_size: NA
j_call: TRBJ1-2
cdr3_length: 14
v_call: TRBV29-1
d_call: TRBD1

cdr3_aa: CASSYPDRGLWELFF
cdr3_nt: TGTGCCAGCAGCTACCCGGACAGGGGGCTATGGGAGCTGTTTTTT
clone_size: NA
j_call: TRBJ2-2
cdr3_length: 15
v_call: TRBV7-2
d_call: TRBD1

cdr3_aa: CASSLSQDIFTEAFF
cdr3_nt: TGTGCCAGCAGTTTGAGTCAGGATATATTCACTGAAGCTTTCTTT
clone_size: NA
j_call: TRBJ1-1
cdr3_length: 15
v_call: TRBV6-6
d_call: NA

cdr3_aa: CASSGTSGSYEQYF
cdr3_nt: TGTGCCAGCAGCGGGACTAGCGGCTCCTACGAGCAGTACTTC
clone_size: once
j_call: TRBJ2-7
cdr3_length: 14
v_call: TRBV3-1/TRBV3-2
d_call: TRBD2

cdr3_aa: CASSRSGGKGNTIYF
cdr3_nt: TGTGCCAGCTCACGGTCCGGGGGTAAAGGAAACACCATATATTTT
clone_size: NA
j_call: TRBJ1-3
cdr3_length: 15
v_call: TRBV18
d_call: NA

cdr3_aa: CASSLSRGNEKLFF
cdr3_nt: TGTGCCAGCAGTTTAAGCAGGGGAAATGAAAAACTGTTTTTT
clone_size: once
j_call: TRBJ1-4
cdr3_length: 14
v_call: TRBV27
d_call: NA

cdr3_aa: CASSPAPGSAGANVLTF
cdr3_nt: TGTGCCAGTAGTCCTGCGCCAGGCTCTGCTGGGGCCAACGTCCTGACTTTC
clone_size: NA
j_call: TRBJ2-6
cdr3_length: 17
v_call: TRBV19
d_call: NA

cdr3_aa: CASTQPSDRGGEAFF
cdr3_nt: TGTGCCAGCACCCAACCTTCTGACAGGGGAGGTGAAGCTTTCTTT
clone_size: NA
j_call: TRBJ1-1
cdr3_length: 15
v_call: TRBV2
d_call: TRBD1

cdr3_aa: CASSLDRQAIDRETQYF
cdr3_nt: TGTGCCAGCAGCTTAGACCGACAGGCTATCGATCGAGAGACCCAGTACTTC
clone_size: NA
j_call: TRBJ2-5
cdr3_length: 17
v_call: TRBV11-2
d_call: NA

cdr3_aa: CASSSLTSPFQETQYF
cdr3_nt: TGTGCCAGCAGCTCGCTGACAAGTCCCTTCCAAGAGACCCAGTACTTC
clone_size: NA
j_call: TRBJ2-5
cdr3_length: 16
v_call: TRBV5-6
d_call: NA

cdr3_aa: CASSRPRGTEAFF
cdr3_nt: TGTGCCAGCAGTCGTCCCAGGGGCACTGAAGCTTTCTTT
clone_size: few
j_call: TRBJ1-1
cdr3_length: 13
v_call: TRBV28
d_call: NA

cdr3_aa: CASSLVEWGEKLFF
cdr3_nt: TGCGCCAGCAGCTTGGTAGAGTGGGGTGAAAAACTGTTTTTT
clone_size: NA
j_call: TRBJ1-4
cdr3_length: 14
v_call: TRBV5-1
d_call: NA

cdr3_aa: CASSKSGTNEKLFF
cdr3_nt: TGTGCCAGCAGCAAAAGCGGGACTAATGAAAAACTGTTTTTT
clone_size: once
j_call: TRBJ1-4
cdr3_length: 14
v_call: TRBV27
d_call: NA

cdr3_aa: CASSQRRGDRGAPNEKLFF
cdr3_nt: TGTGCCAGCAGCCAACGAAGGGGGGACAGGGGAGCACCTAATGAAAAACTGTTTTTT
clone_size: NA
j_call: TRBJ1-4
cdr3_length: 19
v_call: TRBV4-2
d_call: TRBD1

cdr3_aa: CAWSRTGHSPLHF
cdr3_nt: TGTGCCTGGAGTCGTACAGGGCATTCACCCCTCCACTTT
clone_size: NA
j_call: TRBJ1-6
cdr3_length: 13
v_call: TRBV30
d_call: NA

cdr3_aa: CASSQRRNSPLHF
cdr3_nt: TGTGCCAGCAGCCAACGGAGGAATTCACCCCTCCACTTT
clone_size: NA
j_call: TRBJ1-6
cdr3_length: 13
v_call: TRBV3-1/TRBV3-2
d_call: NA

cdr3_aa: CSAHDQGHYGYTF
cdr3_nt: TGCAGCGCTCATGACCAGGGGCACTATGGCTACACCTTC
clone_size: NA
j_call: TRBJ1-2
cdr3_length: 13
v_call: TRBV29-1
d_call: NA

cdr3_aa: CASSQDNTLRGGHTGELFF
cdr3_nt: TGCGCCAGCAGCCAAGATAATACGTTGCGGGGGGGGCACACCGGGGAGCTGTTTTTT
clone_size: NA
j_call: TRBJ2-2
cdr3_length: 19
v_call: TRBV4-1
d_call: TRBD2

cdr3_aa: CASSFLRGEAFF
cdr3_nt: TGTGCCAGCAGCTTCCTCAGGGGCGAAGCTTTCTTT
clone_size: NA
j_call: TRBJ1-1
cdr3_length: 12
v_call: TRBV7-2
d_call: NA

cdr3_aa: CASSQAGSTDTQYF
cdr3_nt: TGCGCCAGCAGCCAAGCGGGCAGCACAGATACGCAGTATTTT
clone_size: NA
j_call: TRBJ2-3
cdr3_length: 14
v_call: TRBV4-1
d_call: NA

cdr3_aa: CASSDSDQPQHF
cdr3_nt: TGTGCCAGCAGTGATTCCGATCAGCCCCAGCATTTT
clone_size: NA
j_call: TRBJ1-5
cdr3_length: 12
v_call: TRBV6-1
d_call: NA

cdr3_aa: CASSGGAAGEETQYF
cdr3_nt: TGTGCCAGCAGCGGAGGGGCGGCGGGGGAAGAGACCCAGTACTTC
clone_size: NA
j_call: TRBJ2-5
cdr3_length: 15
v_call: TRBV7-9
d_call: TRBD2

cdr3_aa: CAVSGWAGSYNSPLHF
cdr3_nt: TGTGCCGTCTCAGGATGGGCCGGCTCCTATAATTCACCCCTCCACTTT
clone_size: NA
j_call: TRBJ1-6
cdr3_length: 16
v_call: TRBV7-9
d_call: NA

cdr3_aa: CAWTPGTGGNSPLHF
cdr3_nt: TGTGCCTGGACCCCCGGGACAGGTGGGAATTCACCCCTCCACTTT
clone_size: once
j_call: TRBJ1-6
cdr3_length: 15
v_call: TRBV30
d_call: TRBD1

cdr3_aa: CASSEAIGQGRETQYF
cdr3_nt: TGTGCCAGCAGTGAAGCTATAGGGCAGGGGCGGGAGACCCAGTACTTC
clone_size: few
j_call: TRBJ2-5
cdr3_length: 16
v_call: TRBV6-1
d_call: NA

cdr3_aa: CAWSPAGRTINYGYTF
cdr3_nt: TGTGCCTGGAGTCCTGCCGGGCGGACTATTAACTATGGCTACACCTTC
clone_size: few
j_call: TRBJ1-2
cdr3_length: 16
v_call: TRBV30
d_call: NA

cdr3_aa: CSARQVNEQFF
cdr3_nt: TGCAGTGCTAGACAGGTGAATGAGCAGTTCTTC
clone_size: NA
j_call: TRBJ2-1
cdr3_length: 11
v_call: TRBV20-1
d_call: NA

cdr3_aa: CATSRQGGSETQYF
cdr3_nt: TGTGCCACCAGTAGACAGGGTGGAAGTGAGACCCAGTACTTC
clone_size: NA
j_call: TRBJ2-5
cdr3_length: 14
v_call: TRBV15
d_call: TRBD1

cdr3_aa: CASSPSGGGTGELFF
cdr3_nt: TGCGCCAGCAGCCCTTCCGGGGGAGGGACCGGGGAGCTGTTTTTT
clone_size: NA
j_call: TRBJ2-2
cdr3_length: 15
v_call: TRBV5-1
d_call: TRBD2

cdr3_aa: CASRTAGTVQSPLHF
cdr3_nt: TGTGCCAGCAGAACTGCTGGGACAGTTCAGTCACCCCTCCACTTT
clone_size: once
j_call: TRBJ1-6
cdr3_length: 15
v_call: TRBV28
d_call: TRBD1

cdr3_aa: CASSPQRGTIDNQPQHF
cdr3_nt: TGTGCCAGCTCACCACAAAGGGGGACTATTGACAATCAGCCCCAGCATTTT
clone_size: NA
j_call: TRBJ1-5
cdr3_length: 17
v_call: TRBV18
d_call: NA

cdr3_aa: CAWSGEAEAFF
cdr3_nt: TGTGCCTGGAGTGGTGAAGCTGAAGCTTTCTTT
clone_size: NA
j_call: TRBJ1-1
cdr3_length: 11
v_call: TRBV30
d_call: NA

cdr3_aa: CAIRSLLNTEAFF
cdr3_nt: TGTGCCATCAGGTCTCTATTGAACACTGAAGCTTTCTTT
clone_size: NA
j_call: TRBJ1-1
cdr3_length: 13
v_call: TRBV10-3
d_call: NA

cdr3_aa: CSVEMSDNEQFF
cdr3_nt: TGCAGCGTTGAAATGTCAGACAATGAGCAGTTCTTC
clone_size: many
j_call: TRBJ2-1
cdr3_length: 12
v_call: TRBV29-1
d_call: NA

cdr3_aa: CASSGRGTPERDTQYF
cdr3_nt: TGTGCCAGCAGTGGACGCGGGACCCCCGAAAGAGATACGCAGTATTTT
clone_size: NA
j_call: TRBJ2-3
cdr3_length: 16
v_call: TRBV28
d_call: NA

cdr3_aa: CASRLGQGRNTIYF
cdr3_nt: TGTGCCAGCAGACTCGGACAGGGAAGAAACACCATATATTTT
clone_size: NA
j_call: TRBJ1-3
cdr3_length: 14
v_call: TRBV6-5
d_call: TRBD1

cdr3_aa: CASSARQGFGNTIYF
cdr3_nt: TGTGCCAGCAGCGCAAGACAGGGTTTTGGAAACACCATATATTTT
clone_size: NA
j_call: TRBJ1-3
cdr3_length: 15
v_call: TRBV7-2
d_call: TRBD1

cdr3_aa: CTSSQTPGTNYEQYF
cdr3_nt: TGCACCAGCAGCCAAACGCCCGGGACTAATTACGAGCAGTACTTC
clone_size: NA
j_call: TRBJ2-7
cdr3_length: 15
v_call: TRBV1
d_call: NA

cdr3_aa: CASSRSGNTIYF
cdr3_nt: TGTGCCAGCAGCAGGTCTGGAAACACCATATATTTT
clone_size: NA
j_call: TRBJ1-3
cdr3_length: 12
v_call: TRBV9
d_call: NA

cdr3_aa: CASSSRNGYYNEQFF
cdr3_nt: TGTGCCAGCAGCTCAAGAAATGGGTACTACAATGAGCAGTTCTTC
clone_size: NA
j_call: TRBJ2-1
cdr3_length: 15
v_call: TRBV5-8
d_call: NA

cdr3_aa: CASSSEGGDTQYF
cdr3_nt: TGTGCCAGCAGCTCGGAGGGAGGAGATACGCAGTATTTT
clone_size: NA
j_call: TRBJ2-3
cdr3_length: 13
v_call: TRBV11-3
d_call: NA

cdr3_aa: CASSDGGQDYGYTF
cdr3_nt: TGTGCCAGCAGTGACGGGGGGCAGGACTATGGCTACACCTTC
clone_size: NA
j_call: TRBJ1-2
cdr3_length: 14
v_call: TRBV2
d_call: NA

cdr3_aa: CASSQTWDTEAFF
cdr3_nt: TGTGCCAGCAGCCAAACATGGGATACTGAAGCTTTCTTT
clone_size: NA
j_call: TRBJ1-1
cdr3_length: 13
v_call: TRBV5-5
d_call: NA

cdr3_aa: CASSQDPGTVYEQYF
cdr3_nt: TGTGCCAGCAGCCAAGATCCGGGGACAGTCTACGAGCAGTACTTC
clone_size: NA
j_call: TRBJ2-7
cdr3_length: 15
v_call: TRBV14
d_call: TRBD1

cdr3_aa: CASSFTGVDTGELFF
cdr3_nt: TGTGCCAGCAGCTTTACAGGGGTGGACACCGGGGAGCTGTTTTTT
clone_size: NA
j_call: TRBJ2-2
cdr3_length: 15
v_call: TRBV11-2
d_call: TRBD1

cdr3_aa: CATSSGGLSYEQYF
cdr3_nt: TGTGCCACCTCGAGCGGGGGGCTATCCTACGAGCAGTACTTC
clone_size: NA
j_call: TRBJ2-7
cdr3_length: 14
v_call: TRBV19
d_call: TRBD2